A single sample gave rise to the 29 T cell receptor beta chains below, sequenced in a study of shared clonotypes between healthy human individuals. Data came from immunoSEQ multiplex PCR; TCRdb stores just in-frame clones and leaves some out. This sample has roughly 640,000 clones, with about 97% found just once. The sequenced material came from naive CD4+ T cells sorted from blood. The subset was: CD45RA+ positively selected. These TCRs come from a woman aged 25 to 45 in good health.

The chain has TRBV5-1 and TRBJ2-1; possible D gene TRBD2, 6 bases. The V gene lost 4 bases and the J gene lost 6 bases, with 14 bases spanning the gap. The CDR3 length is 14 residues. Germline V gives CDR1 SGHRS, CDR2 YFSETQ. The CDR3 sequence: CASSPDAGRNEQFF. In nucleotides, the CDR3 is TGCGCCAGCAGCCCGGATGCGGGGCGCAATGAGCAGTTCTTC.

The chain recombines TRBV7-2 with TRBJ2-5, with a possible D match to TRBD1 (5 bases). V was clipped by 8 bases and J by 5 bases, with 15 bases between them. The germline V gene encodes CDR1 SGHTA and CDR2 FQGNSA. The CDR3 is made up of 13 amino acids. The CDR3 DNA follows: TGTGCCAGCTCTCAGGGATCTCGGGAGACCCAGTACTTC. Its protein is CASSQGSRETQYF.

This clone was observed once. This rearrangement joins TRBV6-5 to TRBJ1-1, with D tentatively TRBD1 (5 bases). This CDR3 has 15 amino acids. Trimming removed 6 bases from V and 1 base from J, with 15 bases in between. The germline V gene has CDR1 MNHEY and CDR2 SVGAGI. CDR3 loop: CASRTDRGPNTEAFF. CDR3 DNA sequence: TGTGCCAGCAGGACGGACCGGGGCCCGAACACTGAAGCTTTCTTT.

The chain carries TRBV6-5 and TRBJ2-2; TRBD1 agrees at 11 bases. The CDR3 has 16 residues. The V segment lost 1 base and the J segment 5 bases; nucleotides outside the gene matches: 3. CDR1 MNHEY and CDR2 SVGAGI come from the germline V gene. The CDR3 region is CASSYLGTGGTGELFF. As DNA, the CDR3 is TGTGCCAGCAGTTACTTAGGGACAGGGGGGACCGGGGAGCTGTTTTTT.

The genes are TRBV5-1 and TRBJ2-7; the match to TRBD2 covers 11 bases. With V trimmed by 4 bases and J by 1 base, 7 bases remained unmatched. Germline V gene data show CDR1 as SGHRS and CDR2 as YFSETQ. The CDR3 loop spans 16 amino acids. CDR3 nucleotides: TGCGCCAGCAGCACCGGGACTAGCGGTCCATCCTACGAGCAGTACTTC. Translating it yields CASSTGTSGPSYEQYF.

The chain has TRBV7-9 and TRBJ2-2; the D gene is possibly TRBD2 (5 bases). CDR3 length equals 16 residues. CDR1 and CDR2 from the germline V gene are SEHNR and FQNEAQ (reference sequence). V shed 5 bases and J shed 4 bases, with 17 bases lying between them. CDR3 region: CASSLGVGSSTGELFF. The CDR3 bases are TGTGCCAGCAGCCTCGGTGTAGGGAGTTCCACCGGGGAGCTGTTTTTT.

This rearrangement joins TRBV5-1 to TRBJ2-2; no reliable D call. Trimming took off 4 bases at V and 0 bases at J, with 7 bases between the two ends. This CDR3 has 14 residues. Germline V gene sequence: CDR1 SGHRS, CDR2 YFSETQ. The CDR3 sequence: CASSQKANTGELFF. As DNA, the CDR3 is TGCGCCAGCAGCCAAAAGGCGAACACCGGGGAGCTGTTTTTT.

CDR3 in DNA: TGTGCCAGCAGTCACGGGTTAACTAGCGGGGCCCTGGGAGAGACCCAGTACTTC. Translated: CASSHGLTSGALGETQYF. This sequence joins TRBV2 and TRBJ2-5, with 10 bases identical to TRBD2. CDR1 and CDR2 (germline): SNHLY, FYNNEI. V lost 5 bases and J lost 4; bases outside the gene matches: 16. This CDR3 is 18 amino acids long.

This chain's CDR3 is CASSSRDTATNEKLFF. CDR3 nucleotides: TGTGCCAGCAGTTCCCGGGACACTGCAACTAATGAAAAACTGTTTTTT. The genes are TRBV6-6 and TRBJ1-4; TRBD1 is a possible D gene (6 bases). There are 16 residues in the CDR3. CDR1 and CDR2 (germline): MNHNY, SVGAGI (reference sequence). With 4 bases removed from V and 0 bases from J, the gap between germline ends came to 12 bases.

The chain has TRBV5-1 and TRBJ2-7, with D unclear. The CDR3 is made up of 16 amino acids. Germline CDR1 is SGHRS and CDR2 is YFSETQ. Deletions cut 3 bases from V and 3 bases from J, with 19 bases between. CDR3: CASSSTFSAFDYEQYF. The CDR3 DNA is TGCGCCAGCAGCTCCACCTTCTCAGCGTTCGACTACGAGCAGTACTTC.

The gene calls are TRBV4-1 and TRBJ1-2, with D unresolved. Per germline, CDR1 MGHRA and CDR2 YSYEKL. V lost 1 base and J lost 8, with 14 bases in between. The length of the CDR3 is 14 residues. The CDR3 loop is CASSQGERESGYTF. CDR3 DNA sequence: TGCGCCAGCAGCCAAGGGGAGAGGGAAAGCGGCTACACCTTC.

V gene TRBV5-1 combines with J gene TRBJ1-1; unclear D gene. Trimming took off 1 base at V and 5 bases at J, with 15 bases between the two ends. The CDR3 length is 15 residues. Per the germline V gene, CDR1 is SGHRS and CDR2 is YFSETQ. The CDR3 nucleotides read TGCGCCAGCAGCTTGATAGGGCGTGCGCAGACTGAAGCTTTCTTT. This translates into CASSLIGRAQTEAFF.

This chain uses TRBV6-1 with TRBJ1-2; TRBD1 aligns across 9 bases. The CDR3 sequence is 14 residues long. V lost 5 bases to trimming and J lost 4 bases; unmatched junction nucleotides: 5. CDR1 and CDR2 from the germline V gene are MNHNS and SASEGT. CDR3 in amino acids: CASSSTGGRYGYTF. DNA for the CDR3: TGTGCCAGCAGTTCGACAGGGGGACGCTATGGCTACACCTTC.

V and J are TRBV10-1 and TRBJ2-5, with 11 bases identical to TRBD2. V shed 2 bases and J 2 bases; nucleotides not matched to a gene: 1. Germline loops: CDR1 WNHNN, CDR2 SYGVQD (reference sequence). The CDR3 covers 15 residues. CDR3 nucleotides: TGCGCCAGCAGTGAGGGACTAGCGGGTCAAGAGACCCAGTACTTC. Protein sequence: CASSEGLAGQETQYF.

CDR3 nucleotides: TGTGCCAGCAGCTCCGGGACAGGGCTTTCACCCCTCCACTTT. This encodes CASSSGTGLSPLHF. V is TRBV28 and J is TRBJ1-6, with 9 positions matching TRBD1. The V gene's germline CDR1 is MDHEN and CDR2 SYDVKM. The CDR3 spans 14 residues. Unmatched junction bases numbered 6, after V lost 6 bases and J lost 9 bases.

V and J are TRBV11-2 and TRBJ2-7, with D tentatively TRBD2 (6 bases). V lost 5 bases to trimming and J lost 6 bases, with 20 bases between them. The CDR3 is 15 residues long. Germline V lookup: CDR1 SGHAT, CDR2 FQNNGV. The CDR3 bases are TGTGCCAGCAGCCTAGGGGCGGGGCTAGCTGGCGAGCAGTACTTC. It specifies CASSLGAGLAGEQYF.

The V call is TRBV27, the J call TRBJ2-5; no clear D gene. The J call may be faulty, since TRBJ2-7 better matches the DNA end. The CDR3 contains 13 residues. Germline V gene lookup returns CDR1 MNHEY and CDR2 SMNVEV (reference sequence). CDR3 protein: CASSLQDGYEQYF. The DNA of the CDR3 is TGTGCCAGCAGTTTACAAGACGGCTACGAGCAGTACTTC.

This clone was counted once. The chain couples TRBV28 to TRBJ1-2, with D possibly TRBD1 on 5 matching bases. The CDR3 loop spans 14 amino acids. Germline V gene lookup returns CDR1 MDHEN and CDR2 SYDVKM. Trimming stripped 2 bases from V and 7 bases from J, with 14 bases between. Here the CDR3 reads CASSLTTGSTGYTF. The CDR3 DNA reads as TGTGCCAGCAGTTTAACCACAGGCTCAACTGGCTACACCTTC.

The chain employs TRBV7-3 and TRBJ2-3; the match to TRBD2 covers 11 bases. CDR1 and CDR2 (germline): SGHTA, FQGTGA. The CDR3 contains 15 residues. The junction had 6 bases not matched to a gene; V was cut back by 6 bases and J by 4 bases. CDR3 DNA: TGTGCCAGCAGAATAGCGGGAGGGCCCCCAGATACGCAGTATTTT. The encoded protein is CASRIAGGPPDTQYF.

This rearrangement joins TRBV5-1 to TRBJ1-2, with 8 bases matching TRBD1. Germline V gene lookup returns CDR1 SGHRS and CDR2 YFSETQ. With V trimmed by 0 bases and J by 7 bases, 5 bases remained unmatched. The CDR3 totals 14 residues. The CDR3, as DNA: TGCGCCAGCAGCTTGGCGGACAGGGTGGGTGGCTACACCTTC. It codes for CASSLADRVGGYTF.

The chain carries TRBV18 and TRBJ1-4; the D is unclear. From germline, CDR1 is KGHSH and CDR2 LQKENI. This CDR3 is 14 amino acids long. The V end was cut by 3 bases, the J end by 4 bases, with 9 bases between. This chain's CDR3 is CASSPSADNEKLFF. The CDR3 nucleotides read TGTGCCAGCTCACCTAGTGCGGATAATGAAAAACTGTTTTTT. Drawing the rest from reference TRBV18 and TRBJ1-4, the complete variable domain is NAGVMQNPRHLVRRRGQEARLRCSPMKGHSHVYWYRQLPEEGLKFMVYLQKENIIDESGMPKERFSAEFPKEGPSILRIQQVVRGDSAAYFCASSPSADNEKLFFGSGTQLSVL.

This sequence joins TRBV19 and TRBJ1-1; tentatively, D is TRBD1 (5 bases). V shed 4 bases and J shed 1 base, with 13 bases lying between them. Looked up from germline, CDR1 is LNHDA and CDR2 is SQIVND (reference sequence). CDR3 length: 15 residues. The CDR3 is CASSSSGTGNTEAFF. The CDR3 region has the DNA TGTGCCAGTAGTAGCTCCGGGACGGGGAACACTGAAGCTTTCTTT. The variable domain in full, with the rest retrieved from reference TRBV19 and TRBJ1-1, is DGGITQSPKYLFRKEGQNVTLSCEQNLNHDAMYWYRQDPGQGLRLIYYSQIVNDFQKGDIAEGYSVSREKKESFPLTVTSAQKNPTAFYLCASSSSGTGNTEAFFGQGTRLTVV.

This rearrangement joins TRBV10-1 to TRBJ2-1, with a tentative D call TRBD2 (5 bases). Looked up from germline, CDR1 is WNHNN and CDR2 is SYGVQD (reference sequence). V dropped 3 bases and J dropped 8 bases, with 14 bases sitting between them. This CDR3 contains 14 residues. CDR3 nucleotides: TGCGCCAGCAGTGACGGCGGAGACGGGGATGAGCAGTTCTTC. It codes for CASSDGGDGDEQFF.

In this sample, this clone turned up once. The genes are TRBV25-1 and TRBJ2-7, with TRBD1 identical over 9 bases. With 3 bases clipped from V and 3 bases from J, the junction kept 6 bases outside the gene matches. The CDR3 totals 15 residues. CDR1 is MGHDK and CDR2 is SYGVNS in the germline V gene. The CDR3 spells CASSDGTGYIYEQYF. The CDR3 nucleotides are TGTGCCAGCAGTGATGGGACAGGGTACATCTACGAGCAGTACTTC.

The rearrangement uses TRBV7-6 and TRBJ2-7; 7 bases match TRBD2. Losses at the gene ends were 3 bases for V and 2 bases for J; bases not matched to a gene: 13. CDR1 SGHVS and CDR2 FNYEAQ come from the germline V gene. CDR3 length: 17 residues. CDR3 region: CASSFKSRGESPYEQYF. The CDR3 coding sequence is TGTGCCAGCAGCTTTAAGTCCCGGGGGGAGTCTCCCTACGAGCAGTACTTC.

The J gene is TRBJ2-1, the V gene TRBV2, with TRBD1 matching 7 bases. The CDR3 is 12 residues long. Germline values: CDR1 SNHLY, CDR2 FYNNEI. The trim removed 4 bases at V and 9 bases at J, leaving 3 bases unmatched. CDR3 region: CASSVQGFEQFF. The CDR3 DNA reads as TGTGCCAGCAGTGTACAGGGGTTTGAGCAGTTCTTC. Complete variable domain (other parts from reference TRBV2 and TRBJ2-1): EPEVTQTPSHQVTQMGQEVILRCVPISNHLYFYWYRQILGQKVEFLVSFYNNEISEKSEIFDDQFSVERPDGSNFTLKIRSTKLEDSAMYFCASSVQGFEQFFGPGTRLTVL.

The CDR3 nucleotides read TGTGCCAGCAGTGACCACCGGCACAGCACCTACGAGCAGTACTTC. This gives the protein CASSDHRHSTYEQYF. The chain recombines TRBV25-1 with TRBJ2-7; D call uncertain. The V gene's germline CDR1 is MGHDK and CDR2 SYGVNS. With 3 bases removed from V and 2 bases from J, the gap between germline ends came to 14 bases. The CDR3 is 15 amino acids.

The chain employs TRBV25-1 and TRBJ1-6; unclear D gene. The CDR3 spans 15 residues. Trimming cost V 3 bases and J 5 bases, with 11 bases left between them. Per the germline V gene, CDR1 is MGHDK and CDR2 is SYGVNS. CDR3 DNA: TGTGCCAGCAGTGAGTCCAGGCTTAATAATTCACCCCTCCACTTT. Protein: CASSESRLNNSPLHF. Full variable domain (rest looked up from reference TRBV25-1 and TRBJ1-6): EADIYQTPRYLVIGTGKKITLECSQTMGHDKMYWYQQDPGMELHLIHYSYGVNSTEKGDLSSESTVSRIRTEHFPLTLESARPSHTSQYLCASSESRLNNSPLHFGNGTRLTVT.

The genes are TRBV28 and TRBJ1-4; tentative D call: TRBD1 (5 bases). Looked up from germline, CDR1 is MDHEN and CDR2 is SYDVKM. V lost 5 bases, J lost 8 bases, and 18 bases lay in between. This CDR3 comprises 15 residues. CDR3 sequence: CASSGSGAKREKLFF. The CDR3 bases are TGTGCCAGCAGTGGCTCCGGGGCTAAAAGGGAAAAACTGTTTTTT.